These 30 T cell receptor beta chains share one sample of origin, sequenced in a study of T cell responses to AZD1222 COVID-19 vaccine. Assay: immunoSEQ multiplex PCR; the TCRdb copy retains only in-frame clones and omits some. The table includes approximately 160,000 clones, about 91% detected once. The sequencing used peripheral blood, collected on day 0 of AZD1222 vaccination. The receptor set was obtained from an adult in good health.

This clone was picked up one time. The chain uses TRBV11-3 and TRBJ1-3, with 7 bases identical to TRBD1. CDR1 is SGHNT, CDR2 YENEEA, per germline. The CDR3 sequence is 14 residues long. Unmatched junction bases numbered 4, after V lost 5 bases and J lost 3 bases. The DNA of the CDR3 is TGTGCCAGCAGCGACAGGGTCGGTGGAAACACCATATATTTT. This encodes CASSDRVGGNTIYF.

The chain has TRBV7-2 and TRBJ2-1, with D possibly matching TRBD1 (6 bases). The germline V gene has CDR1 SGHTA and CDR2 FQGNSA. This CDR3 has 15 amino acids. The germline V and J ends were trimmed by 7 bases and 0 bases, with 13 bases remaining between them. In nucleotides, the CDR3 is TGTGCCAGCACCGGACAGTCCAGCTCCTACAATGAGCAGTTCTTC. The encoded protein is CASTGQSSSYNEQFF.

The chain links TRBV27 to TRBJ2-1, with 7 bases lining up with TRBD1. Unmatched junction bases numbered 2, after V lost 4 bases and J lost 8 bases. Per germline, CDR1 MNHEY and CDR2 SMNVEV (reference sequence). The CDR3 sequence is 12 residues long. CDR3 sequence: CASSSTGDEQFF. The CDR3 coding sequence is TGTGCCAGCAGTTCAACAGGGGATGAGCAGTTCTTC.

The CDR3 loop reads CASSLAGADEQYF. CDR3 nucleotides: TGTGCCAGCAGTTTAGCGGGGGCTGACGAGCAGTACTTC. This chain connects TRBV28 to TRBJ2-7; tentatively, D is TRBD2 (7 bases). Germline CDR1 MDHEN, CDR2 SYDVKM. CDR3 length equals 13 residues. The V end lost 2 bases, the J end lost 5 bases, and 10 bases lay between the germline ends.

The genes are TRBV21-1 and TRBJ2-3; TRBD1 is taken as the D call from the table, unchecked against the DNA. TRBV21-1 constitutes a pseudogene. The length of the CDR3 is 18 residues. This CDR3 is CASSKGFHRVQFTDTQYF. CDR3 DNA: TGTGCCAGCAGCAAAGGATTCCACAGGGTACAATTCACAGATACGCAGTATTTT.

The V and J genes are TRBV10-3 and TRBJ2-3; 10 nucleotides line up with TRBD2. CDR3 length: 18 residues. V trimming: 6 bases; J trimming: 5 bases; junction bases outside the gene matches: 17. Germline values: CDR1 ENHRY, CDR2 SYGVKD. In DNA form, the CDR3 reads TGTGCCATCAGACCCTCCCTCGGTCCTAGCGGGAGTCAAGATACGCAGTATTTT. Its protein is CAIRPSLGPSGSQDTQYF.

The J gene is TRBJ1-3, the V gene TRBV28; D gene unclear. The V and J ends lost 6 bases and 0 bases respectively, with 9 bases between them. This CDR3 spans 14 amino acids. Germline V gene sequence: CDR1 MDHEN, CDR2 SYDVKM. The CDR3 sequence: CASRKGYSGNTIYF. CDR3 nucleotides: TGTGCCAGCAGGAAGGGATACTCTGGAAACACCATATATTTT.

The genes are TRBV30 and TRBJ1-1; 9 bases match TRBD1. CDR1 is GTSNPN, CDR2 SVGIG, per germline (reference sequence). CDR3 length: 13 amino acids. V lost 5 bases and J lost 0; bases outside the gene matches: 1. The CDR3 DNA reads TGTGCCTGGGGACAGGGGATGAACACTGAAGCTTTCTTT. It is translated as CAWGQGMNTEAFF.

This CDR3 reads CASSQGDSSLTPQHF. CDR3 nucleotides: TGTGCCAGCAGCCAGGGGGACAGTAGTTTAACGCCCCAGCATTTT. V gene TRBV14 combines with J gene TRBJ1-5; 7 positions match TRBD1. The V and J ends lost 3 bases and 9 bases, in that order; junction bases with no gene match: 11. Germline V CDR1 and CDR2: SGHDN, FVKESK. The CDR3 contains 15 residues.

The rearrangement uses TRBV2 and TRBJ1-5, with D possibly TRBD1 on 5 matching bases. This CDR3 has 14 residues. Trimming removed 11 bases at V and 1 base at J, with 15 bases between. Per germline, CDR1 SNHLY and CDR2 FYNNEI. CDR3 bases: TGTGCCTCTAGGGGAGCAGGGAGCAATCAGCCCCAGCATTTT. Encoded protein: CASRGAGSNQPQHF.

The J gene is TRBJ2-1, the V gene TRBV28, with 10 positions matching TRBD1. Looked up from germline, CDR1 is MDHEN and CDR2 is SYDVKM. This CDR3 spans 13 amino acids. V lost 8 bases to trimming and J lost 5 bases; unmatched junction nucleotides: 3. The CDR3 DNA reads as TGTGCCAGCCGCGGGACAGGGGACAATGAGCAGTTCTTC. Translating it yields CASRGTGDNEQFF.

The V gene is TRBV7-2, the J gene TRBJ2-1; D is ambiguous. CDR3 size: 14 residues. Trimming left V 1 base short and J 5 bases short, with 9 bases between. Germline CDR1 is SGHTA and CDR2 is FQGNSA. The CDR3: CASSLERLNNEQFF. CDR3 bases: TGTGCCAGCAGCTTAGAGCGACTGAACAATGAGCAGTTCTTC.

The rearrangement joins TRBV7-9 to TRBJ2-2; D uncertain. CDR1 is SEHNR and CDR2 is FQNEAQ in the germline V gene (reference sequence). The CDR3 consists of 10 residues. Trimming pared 3 bases from V and 11 bases from J, leaving 4 bases between. The CDR3: CASSLLELFF. The CDR3 bases are TGTGCCAGCAGCTTGCTTGAGCTGTTTTTT.

V is TRBV2 and J is TRBJ1-5; D remains unclear. Germline CDR1 SNHLY, CDR2 FYNNEI. Trimming stripped 3 bases from V and 5 bases from J, with 14 bases between. This CDR3 has 15 amino acids. CDR3 in DNA: TGTGCCAGCAGTGACCTGGGCCTCTCAGATCAGCCCCAGCATTTT. It is translated as CASSDLGLSDQPQHF.

J is TRBJ2-1 and V is TRBV27; perhaps TRBD2 as D (7 bases). Germline CDR1 and CDR2: MNHEY and SMNVEV (reference sequence). V was shortened by 6 bases and J by 9 bases, with 12 bases between the two germline ends. The CDR3 is 12 residues long. CDR3 in amino acids: CASSLGGVEQFF. CDR3 DNA: TGTGCCAGCAGCCTAGGGGGGGTTGAGCAGTTCTTC.

The chain employs TRBV10-2 and TRBJ2-1; 13 bases match TRBD2. The CDR3 totals 16 residues. Germline values: CDR1 WSHSY, CDR2 SAAADI. V was pared by 5 bases and J by 7 bases, with 8 bases of the junction left unmatched. CDR3 nucleotides: TGCGCCAGCAGTCCGCGGACTAGCGGGAGTGATAATGAGCAGTTCTTC. Translated: CASSPRTSGSDNEQFF.

The chain has TRBV7-2 and TRBJ2-7, with a weak D call TRBD2 (6 bases). Germline CDR1 reads SGHTA; CDR2 reads FQGNSA. Trimming shortened V by 1 base and J by 3 bases, and 10 bases separated the two germline ends. This CDR3 comprises 14 residues. The CDR3 loop reads CASSLEVSGYEQYF. CDR3 bases: TGTGCCAGCAGCTTAGAGGTTAGCGGCTACGAGCAGTACTTC.

The CDR3 DNA is TGTGCCAGCAGTTTTGGAGCGGGAGGCTCCTACGAGCAGTACTTC. Translating it yields CASSFGAGGSYEQYF. This chain uses TRBV28 with TRBJ2-7; 9 bases are a match to TRBD2. The V gene end was trimmed by 3 bases and the J gene end by 0 bases; junction bases not matched to a gene: 3. The CDR3 sequence is 15 residues long. The V gene's germline CDR1 is MDHEN and CDR2 SYDVKM.

This chain uses TRBV18 with TRBJ1-3; no reliable D call. The V and J ends lost 3 bases and 0 bases respectively, with 6 bases between them. The CDR3 loop spans 14 amino acids. The germline V gene has CDR1 KGHSH and CDR2 LQKENI. CDR3 DNA: TGTGCCAGCTCACCGGGAGTCTCTGGAAACACCATATATTTT. Translation: CASSPGVSGNTIYF.

The rearrangement uses TRBV10-3 and TRBJ2-7; 10 positions match TRBD2. Losses at the gene ends were 6 bases for V and 4 bases for J; bases not matched to a gene: 6. The CDR3 is 14 amino acids. Germline lookup yields CDR1 ENHRY and CDR2 SYGVKD. The CDR3 loop is CAISSGTSAYEQYF. The DNA of the CDR3 is TGTGCCATCAGCTCCGGGACTAGCGCTTACGAGCAGTACTTC.

This clone occurred a few times. CDR3 bases: TGCGCCAGCAGCTTGAACGGTGGGGAGACCCAGTACTTC. Translating gives CASSLNGGETQYF. This sequence joins TRBV5-1 and TRBJ2-5; D unresolved. Trimming removed 1 base at V and 5 bases at J, with 9 bases between. CDR1 and CDR2 (germline): SGHRS, YFSETQ. This CDR3 comprises 13 residues.

This clone occurred once. V usage is TRBV6-4 and J usage is TRBJ2-2, with a possible D match to TRBD2 (5 bases). V was pared by 4 bases and J by 5 bases, with 8 bases between. Germline V gene data show CDR1 as MRHNA and CDR2 as SNTAGT. The CDR3 spans 13 residues. The CDR3 loop reads CASSGTSTGELFF. The CDR3, as DNA: TGTGCCAGCAGTGGCACTAGTACCGGGGAGCTGTTTTTT.

V and J are TRBV2 and TRBJ1-6; 7 nucleotides align to TRBD1. The CDR3 sequence is 15 residues long. CDR1 is SNHLY, CDR2 FYNNEI, per germline. V gave up 6 bases and J gave up 9 bases; unmatched junction bases: 11. DNA of the CDR3: TGTGCCAGCAGGCAGGGGGGCGTTTTTCGTTCACCCCTCCACTTT. It translates to CASRQGGVFRSPLHF. The variable domain in full, with the rest retrieved from reference TRBV2 and TRBJ1-6, is EPEVTQTPSHQVTQMGQEVILRCVPISNHLYFYWYRQILGQKVEFLVSFYNNEISEKSEIFDDQFSVERPDGSNFTLKIRSTKLEDSAMYFCASRQGGVFRSPLHFGNGTRLTVT.

In this sample, this clone turned up a few times. The rearrangement joins TRBV28 to TRBJ1-1; D is uncertain. Germline V gives CDR1 MDHEN, CDR2 SYDVKM. The CDR3 covers 13 residues. The germline V and J ends were trimmed by 6 bases and 1 base, with 9 bases remaining between them. The CDR3 loop reads CASRSPQNTEAFF. In DNA, the CDR3 is TGTGCCAGCAGATCCCCTCAGAACACTGAAGCTTTCTTT.

The chain combines TRBV28 with TRBJ1-5; tentatively, D is TRBD1 (6 bases). Germline V gene data show CDR1 as MDHEN and CDR2 as SYDVKM. V lost 5 bases and J lost 3, with 17 bases in between. The CDR3 length is 16 residues. In nucleotides, the CDR3 is TGTGCCAGCAGTCGATCTCAGACAGGACCCAATCAGCCCCAGCATTTT. Protein sequence: CASSRSQTGPNQPQHF.

The J gene is TRBJ2-7, the V gene TRBV9; 10 nucleotides line up with TRBD2. Germline loops: CDR1 SGDLS, CDR2 YYNGEE. V gave up 0 bases and J gave up 3 bases; unmatched junction bases: 3. The CDR3 covers 15 residues. The CDR3 region is CASSVGLAGDYEQYF. The CDR3, as DNA: TGTGCCAGCAGCGTAGGGCTAGCGGGAGACTACGAGCAGTACTTC.

The rearrangement joins TRBV4-2 to TRBJ2-7; TRBD1 aligns across 9 bases. CDR1 is LGHNA and CDR2 is YNFKEQ in the germline V gene. The length of the CDR3 is 17 residues. Trimming at V came to 1 base and at J to 1 base, leaving 8 bases not matched to a gene. In DNA, the CDR3 is TGTGCCAGCAGCCAAGGACGCCTGGGACAGGGATCCTACGAGCAGTACTTC. Its protein product is CASSQGRLGQGSYEQYF.

V usage is TRBV19 and J usage is TRBJ1-3, with D possibly matching TRBD1 (6 bases). The CDR3 has 17 amino acids. Per germline, CDR1 LNHDA and CDR2 SQIVND (reference sequence). Trimming removed 7 bases from V and 4 bases from J, with 23 bases in between. The chain's CDR3 is CASTQSGTTKRGNTIYF. The CDR3 DNA reads TGTGCCAGTACCCAATCTGGGACAACGAAACGGGGAAACACCATATATTTT.

V gene TRBV28 combines with J gene TRBJ1-3; D remains ambiguous. This CDR3 has 14 amino acids. Trimming shortened V by 3 bases and J by 0 bases, and 6 bases separated the two germline ends. Germline CDR1 reads MDHEN; CDR2 reads SYDVKM. The CDR3 nucleotides are TGTGCCAGCAGTTTGGGTAGCTCTGGAAACACCATATATTTT. Translation gives CASSLGSSGNTIYF.

The V gene is TRBV4-1, the J gene TRBJ1-6, with TRBD1 matching 9 bases. Germline V gene sequence: CDR1 MGHRA, CDR2 YSYEKL. V trimming: 3 bases; J trimming: 0 bases; junction bases outside the gene matches: 3. The CDR3 runs 17 residues. The CDR3 DNA sequence: TGCGCCAGCAGCCAGACAGGGGGGAGCTCCTATAATTCACCCCTCCACTTT. This encodes CASSQTGGSSYNSPLHF.